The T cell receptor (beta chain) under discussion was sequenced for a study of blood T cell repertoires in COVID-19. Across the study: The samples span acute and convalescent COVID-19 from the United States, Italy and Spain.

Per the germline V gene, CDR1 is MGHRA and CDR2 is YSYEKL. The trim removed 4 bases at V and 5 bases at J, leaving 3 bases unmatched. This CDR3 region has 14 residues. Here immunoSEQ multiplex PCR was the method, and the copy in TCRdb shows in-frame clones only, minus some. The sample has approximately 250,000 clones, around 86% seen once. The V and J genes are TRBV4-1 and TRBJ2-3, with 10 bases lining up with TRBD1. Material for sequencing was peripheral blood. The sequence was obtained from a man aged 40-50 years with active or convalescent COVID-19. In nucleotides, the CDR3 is TGCGCCAGCAGCCGGGACAGGGGCAGAGATACGCAGTATTTT. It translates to CASSRDRGRDTQYF.